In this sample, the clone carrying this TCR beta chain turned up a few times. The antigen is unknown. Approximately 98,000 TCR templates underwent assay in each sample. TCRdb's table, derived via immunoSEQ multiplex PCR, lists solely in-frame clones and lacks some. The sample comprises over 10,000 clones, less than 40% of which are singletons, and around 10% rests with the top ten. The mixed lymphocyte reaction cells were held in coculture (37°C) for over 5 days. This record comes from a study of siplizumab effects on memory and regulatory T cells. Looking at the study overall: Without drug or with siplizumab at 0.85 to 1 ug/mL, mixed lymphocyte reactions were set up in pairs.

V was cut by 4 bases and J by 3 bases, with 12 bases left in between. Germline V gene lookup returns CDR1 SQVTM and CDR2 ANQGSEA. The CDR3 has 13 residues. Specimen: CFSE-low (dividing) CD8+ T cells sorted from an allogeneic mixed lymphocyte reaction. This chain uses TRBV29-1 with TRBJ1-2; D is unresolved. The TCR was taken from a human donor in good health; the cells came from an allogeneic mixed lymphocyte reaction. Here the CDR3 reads CSVGPGSDYGYTF. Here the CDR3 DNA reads TGCAGCGTTGGTCCGGGGTCGGACTATGGCTACACCTTC. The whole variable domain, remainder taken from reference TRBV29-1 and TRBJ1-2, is SAVISQKPSRDICQRGTSLTIQCQVDSQVTMMFWYRQQPGQSLTLIATANQGSEATYESGFVIDKFPISRPNLTFSTLTVSNMSPEDSSIYLCSVGPGSDYGYTFGSGTRLTVV.